The 12 T cell receptor beta chains below all came from one sample that was sequenced in a study of PD-1 blockade in classical Hodgkin lymphoma. TCRdb keeps only in-frame clones here, not all; method: immunoSEQ multiplex PCR. The sample carries about 28,000 clones, roughly 80% recorded once. The time point denotes: cycle 4 day 1 (C4D1), after five to seven weeks of nivolumab. Relapses following autologous stem cell transplantation were seen in all patients, with brentuximab vedotin exposure varying. Magnetic depletion of unwanted cells isolated CD4+ T cells from thawed PBMCs. The sample here was CD4+ T cells from blood, taken before the fourth cycle of nivolumab. These receptor sequences come from a human donor with classical Hodgkin lymphoma.

The J gene is TRBJ1-2, the V gene TRBV6-1; TRBD1 agrees at 7 bases. The CDR3 has 13 residues. With V trimmed by 8 bases and J by 4 bases, 7 bases remained unmatched. Germline lookup yields CDR1 MNHNS and CDR2 SASEGT. In DNA, the CDR3 is TGTGCCAGCTCTCAGTCAGGGGGCTATGGCTACACCTTC. Protein product: CASSQSGGYGYTF.

This clone is a singleton in its sample. CDR3 DNA: TGTGCCAGTAGCTCCGGACTAGCGGGATCCACAGATACGCAGTATTTT. Translation gives CASSSGLAGSTDTQYF. The chain carries TRBV19 and TRBJ2-3; TRBD2 matches at 12 bases. Unmatched junction bases numbered 6, after V lost 6 bases and J lost 2 bases. The CDR3 sequence is 16 residues long. Germline V lookup: CDR1 LNHDA, CDR2 SQIVND (reference sequence).

The J gene is TRBJ2-3, the V gene TRBV7-9, with TRBD1 matching 9 bases. CDR1 is SEHNR, CDR2 FQNEAQ, per germline (reference sequence). Unmatched junction bases numbered 5, after V lost 1 base and J lost 0 bases. CDR3 length: 17 amino acids. The CDR3 loop is CASSLGRTGASTDTQYF. The CDR3, as DNA: TGTGCCAGCAGCTTAGGCCGGACAGGGGCTAGCACAGATACGCAGTATTTT.

In its sample, this clone was seen a few times. The CDR3 nucleotides read TGTGCCAGCAGTTCAGGACAGAGCTCTGGAAACACCATATATTTT. Protein product: CASSSGQSSGNTIYF. The rearrangement uses TRBV28 and TRBJ1-3, with D perhaps TRBD1 (6 bases). There are 15 residues in the CDR3. V lost 4 bases, J lost 0 bases, and 10 bases lay in between. The germline CDR1 and CDR2 sequences are MDHEN and SYDVKM.

The genes are TRBV7-3 and TRBJ2-3; D perhaps matches TRBD1 (8 bases). Germline V lookup: CDR1 SGHTA, CDR2 FQGTGA. The CDR3 has 15 amino acids. Trimming pared 5 bases from V and 2 bases from J, leaving 14 bases between. The CDR3 reads CASSRTGRVTDTQYF. The CDR3 bases are TGTGCCAGCAGCCGGACAGGGAGGGTCACAGATACGCAGTATTTT.

This chain connects TRBV18 to TRBJ2-3; 9 positions agree with TRBD1. Germline V CDR1 and CDR2: KGHSH, LQKENI. V dropped 1 base and J dropped 1; count of bases not matched to a gene: 3. The CDR3 contains 16 residues. CDR3 nucleotides: TGTGCCAGCTCACCACAAACAGGGGGCGGCACAGATACGCAGTATTTT. Protein sequence: CASSPQTGGGTDTQYF.

The chain joins TRBV29-1 to TRBJ2-7; D is perhaps TRBD2 (5 bases). V lost 2 bases and J 2 bases, leaving 13 bases between the germline ends. CDR1 and CDR2 (germline): SQVTM, ANQGSEA. The CDR3 spans 14 residues. CDR3 nucleotide sequence: TGCAGCGTTGAACCCAGCGGAGGCCCCTACGAGCAGTACTTC. This gives the protein CSVEPSGGPYEQYF.

V is TRBV6-4 and J is TRBJ2-6; 8 nucleotides match TRBD1. Looked up from germline, CDR1 is MRHNA and CDR2 is SNTAGT. This CDR3 region has 15 residues. Germline trimming cut 6 bases from V and 0 bases from J; bases unmatched to any gene: 1. CDR3 in amino acids: CASSTGGSGANVLTF. CDR3 DNA sequence: TGTGCCAGCAGCACAGGGGGCTCTGGGGCCAACGTCCTGACTTTC.

Written as DNA, the CDR3 is TGTGCCAGCTCACCGGGGGGGACGAACACCGGGGAGCTGTTTTTT. Protein: CASSPGGTNTGELFF. The chain carries TRBV18 and TRBJ2-2; 7 positions agree with TRBD2. V trimming: 3 bases; J trimming: 0 bases; junction bases outside the gene matches: 1. Germline CDR1 and CDR2: KGHSH and LQKENI. The CDR3 is 15 amino acids.

The V call is TRBV7-2, the J call TRBJ2-7; 7 nucleotides match TRBD1. The trim removed 1 base at V and 10 bases at J, leaving 13 bases unmatched. The V gene's germline CDR1 is SGHTA and CDR2 FQGNSA. CDR3 length: 15 amino acids. The CDR3 DNA reads as TGTGCCAGCAGCTTAGGGGGACAGAGCACAAACTACCAGTACTTC. Translated: CASSLGGQSTNYQYF.

The rearrangement joins TRBV10-3 to TRBJ2-7; 7 positions match TRBD1. Unmatched junction bases numbered 5, after V lost 3 bases and J lost 3 bases. This CDR3 contains 14 residues. Germline loops: CDR1 ENHRY, CDR2 SYGVKD. In DNA form, the CDR3 reads TGTGCCATCAGTGATGGGACAGCGATCTACGAGCAGTACTTC. As protein: CAISDGTAIYEQYF.

The chain has TRBV18 and TRBJ2-3, with a weak D call TRBD2 (5 bases). This CDR3 has 13 residues. From germline, CDR1 is KGHSH and CDR2 LQKENI. The V gene lost 3 bases and the J gene lost 4 bases, with 8 bases spanning the gap. The CDR3 region has the DNA TGTGCCAGCTCACCGGGAGAAGCAGATACGCAGTATTTT. Its translation: CASSPGEADTQYF.